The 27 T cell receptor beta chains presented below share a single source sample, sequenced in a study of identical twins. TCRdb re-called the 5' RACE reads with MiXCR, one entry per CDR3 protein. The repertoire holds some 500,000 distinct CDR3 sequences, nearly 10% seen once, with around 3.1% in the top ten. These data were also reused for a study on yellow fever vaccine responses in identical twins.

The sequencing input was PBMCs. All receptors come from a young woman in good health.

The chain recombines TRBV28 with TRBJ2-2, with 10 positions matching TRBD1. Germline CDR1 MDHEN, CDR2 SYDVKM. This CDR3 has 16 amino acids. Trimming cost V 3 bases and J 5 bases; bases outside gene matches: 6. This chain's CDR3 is CASSFTGTGVTGELFF. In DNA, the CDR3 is TGTGCCAGCAGTTTCACCGGGACAGGGGTGACCGGGGAGCTGTTTTTT.

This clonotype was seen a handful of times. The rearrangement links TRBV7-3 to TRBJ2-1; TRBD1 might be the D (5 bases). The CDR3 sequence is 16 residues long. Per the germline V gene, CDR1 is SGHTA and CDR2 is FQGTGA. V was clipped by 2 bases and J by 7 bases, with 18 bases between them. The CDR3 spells CASSLGQGSMGNEQFF. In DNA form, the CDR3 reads TGTGCCAGCAGCTTAGGGCAGGGATCTATGGGGAATGAGCAGTTCTTC.

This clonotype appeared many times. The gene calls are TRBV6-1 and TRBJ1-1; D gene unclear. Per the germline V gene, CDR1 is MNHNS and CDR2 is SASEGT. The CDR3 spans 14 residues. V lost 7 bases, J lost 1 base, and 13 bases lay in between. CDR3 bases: TGTGCCAGCACCTGGATGGGGAGGAACACTGAAGCTTTCTTT. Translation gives CASTWMGRNTEAFF.

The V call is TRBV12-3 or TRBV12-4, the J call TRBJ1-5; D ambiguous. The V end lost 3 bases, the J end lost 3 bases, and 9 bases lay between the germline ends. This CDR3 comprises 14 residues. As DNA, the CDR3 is TGTGCCAGCAGTTTTAGGCAGGACAATCAGCCCCAGCATTTT. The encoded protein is CASSFRQDNQPQHF.

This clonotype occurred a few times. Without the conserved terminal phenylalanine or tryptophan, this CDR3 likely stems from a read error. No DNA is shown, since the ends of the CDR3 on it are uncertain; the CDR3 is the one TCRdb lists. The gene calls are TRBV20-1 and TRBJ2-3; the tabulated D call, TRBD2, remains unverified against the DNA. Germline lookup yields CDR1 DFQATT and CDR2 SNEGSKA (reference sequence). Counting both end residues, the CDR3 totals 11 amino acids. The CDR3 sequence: CSARAGTSGGV.

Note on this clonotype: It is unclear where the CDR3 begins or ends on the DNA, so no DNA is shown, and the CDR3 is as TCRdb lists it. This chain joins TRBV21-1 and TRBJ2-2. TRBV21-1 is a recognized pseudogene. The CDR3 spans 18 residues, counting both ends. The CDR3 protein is CASRPPAGLYEHRGAVFF.

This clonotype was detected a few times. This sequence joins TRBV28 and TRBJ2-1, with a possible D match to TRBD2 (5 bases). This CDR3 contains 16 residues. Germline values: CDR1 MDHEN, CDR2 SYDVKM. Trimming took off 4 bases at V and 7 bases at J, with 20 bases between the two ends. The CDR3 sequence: CASSSAPATGGNEQFF. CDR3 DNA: TGTGCCAGCAGTTCGGCGCCAGCGACCGGCGGGAATGAGCAGTTCTTC. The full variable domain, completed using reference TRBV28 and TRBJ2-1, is DVKVTQSSRYLVKRTGEKVFLECVQDMDHENMFWYRQDPGLGLRLIYFSYDVKMKEKGDIPEGYSVSREKKERFSLILESASTNQTSMYLCASSSAPATGGNEQFFGPGTRLTVL.

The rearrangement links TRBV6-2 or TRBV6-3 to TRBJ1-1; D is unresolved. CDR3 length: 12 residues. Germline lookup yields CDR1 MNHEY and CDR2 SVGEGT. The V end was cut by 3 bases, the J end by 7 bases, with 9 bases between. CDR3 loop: CASSYNRREAFF. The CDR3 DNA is TGTGCCAGCAGTTATAACCGTCGTGAAGCTTTCTTT.

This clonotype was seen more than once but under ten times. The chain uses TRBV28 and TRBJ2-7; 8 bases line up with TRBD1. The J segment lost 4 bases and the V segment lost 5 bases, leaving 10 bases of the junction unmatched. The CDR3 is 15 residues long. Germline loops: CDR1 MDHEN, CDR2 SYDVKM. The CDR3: CASSTPGTGDYEQYF. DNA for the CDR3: TGTGCCAGCAGTACGCCCGGGACAGGTGATTACGAGCAGTACTTC.

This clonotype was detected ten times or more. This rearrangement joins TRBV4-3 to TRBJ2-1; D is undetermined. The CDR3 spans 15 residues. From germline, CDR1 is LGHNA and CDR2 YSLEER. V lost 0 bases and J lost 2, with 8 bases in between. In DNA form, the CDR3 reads TGCGCCAGCAGCCAAGAGAGCACGGCCTACAATGAGCAGTTCTTC. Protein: CASSQESTAYNEQFF.

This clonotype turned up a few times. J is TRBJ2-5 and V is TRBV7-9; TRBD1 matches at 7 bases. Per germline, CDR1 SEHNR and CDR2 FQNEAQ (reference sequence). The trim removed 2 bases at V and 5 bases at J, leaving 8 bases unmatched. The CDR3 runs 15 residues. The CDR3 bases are TGTGCCAGCAGCTTAAATTTAGACAGGGTGGAGACCCAGTACTTC. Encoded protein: CASSLNLDRVETQYF.

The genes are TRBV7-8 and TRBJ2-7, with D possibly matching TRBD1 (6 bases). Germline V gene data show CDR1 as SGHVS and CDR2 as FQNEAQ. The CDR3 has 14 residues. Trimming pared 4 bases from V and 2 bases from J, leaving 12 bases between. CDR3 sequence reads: CASSYRTATYEQYF. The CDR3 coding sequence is TGTGCCAGCAGCTACCGGACAGCCACCTACGAGCAGTACTTC.

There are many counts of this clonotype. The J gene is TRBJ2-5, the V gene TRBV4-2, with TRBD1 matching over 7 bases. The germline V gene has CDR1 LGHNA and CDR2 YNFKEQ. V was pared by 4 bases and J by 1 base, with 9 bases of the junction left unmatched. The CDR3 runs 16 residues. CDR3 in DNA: TGTGCCAGCAGCCCCTTCGGACAGGCTTCCCAAGAGACCCAGTACTTC. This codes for CASSPFGQASQETQYF.

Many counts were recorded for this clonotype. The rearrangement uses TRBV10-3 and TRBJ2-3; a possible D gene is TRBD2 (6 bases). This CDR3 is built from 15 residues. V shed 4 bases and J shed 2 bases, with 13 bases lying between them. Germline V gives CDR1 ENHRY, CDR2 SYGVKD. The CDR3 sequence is CAISGGLTITDTQYF. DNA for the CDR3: TGTGCCATCAGTGGGGGACTTACAATCACAGATACGCAGTATTTT.

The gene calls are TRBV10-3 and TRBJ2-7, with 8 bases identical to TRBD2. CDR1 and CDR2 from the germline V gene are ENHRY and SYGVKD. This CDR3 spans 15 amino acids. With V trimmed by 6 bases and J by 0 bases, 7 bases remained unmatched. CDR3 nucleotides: TGTGCCATCAGGAGGACTAGCCCAAACTCCTACGAGCAGTACTTC. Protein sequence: CAIRRTSPNSYEQYF.

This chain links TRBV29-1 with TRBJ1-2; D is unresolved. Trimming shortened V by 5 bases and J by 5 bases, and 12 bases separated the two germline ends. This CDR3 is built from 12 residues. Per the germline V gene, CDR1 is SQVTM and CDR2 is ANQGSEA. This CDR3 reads CSVQPASYGYTF. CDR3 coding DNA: TGCAGCGTTCAGCCCGCTTCTTATGGCTACACCTTC. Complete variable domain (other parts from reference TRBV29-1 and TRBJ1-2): SAVISQKPSRDICQRGTSLTIQCQVDSQVTMMFWYRQQPGQSLTLIATANQGSEATYESGFVIDKFPISRPNLTFSTLTVSNMSPEDSSIYLCSVQPASYGYTFGSGTRLTVV.

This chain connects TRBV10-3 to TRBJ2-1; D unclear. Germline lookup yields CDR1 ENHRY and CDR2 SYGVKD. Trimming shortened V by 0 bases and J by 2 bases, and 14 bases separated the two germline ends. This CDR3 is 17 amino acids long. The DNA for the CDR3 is TGTGCCATCAGTGAGTCTGTGACAATAATTCCCTACAATGAGCAGTTCTTC. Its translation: CAISESVTIIPYNEQFF.

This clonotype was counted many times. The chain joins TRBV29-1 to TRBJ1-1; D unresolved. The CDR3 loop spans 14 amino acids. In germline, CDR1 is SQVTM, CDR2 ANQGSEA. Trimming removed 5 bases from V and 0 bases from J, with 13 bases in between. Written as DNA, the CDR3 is TGCAGCGTTTTCGGGGATAGGATGAACACTGAAGCTTTCTTT. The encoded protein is CSVFGDRMNTEAFF. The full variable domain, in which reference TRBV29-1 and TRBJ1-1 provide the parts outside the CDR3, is SAVISQKPSRDICQRGTSLTIQCQVDSQVTMMFWYRQQPGQSLTLIATANQGSEATYESGFVIDKFPISRPNLTFSTLTVSNMSPEDSSIYLCSVFGDRMNTEAFFGQGTRLTVV.

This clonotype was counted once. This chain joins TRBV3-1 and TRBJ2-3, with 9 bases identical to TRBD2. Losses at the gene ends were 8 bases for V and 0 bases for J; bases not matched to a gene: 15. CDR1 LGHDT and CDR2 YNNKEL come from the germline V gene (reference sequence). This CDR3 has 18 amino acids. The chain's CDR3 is CASSKGRWTSDSTDTQYF. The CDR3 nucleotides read TGTGCCAGCTCCAAAGGGCGGTGGACTAGCGATAGCACAGATACGCAGTATTTT.

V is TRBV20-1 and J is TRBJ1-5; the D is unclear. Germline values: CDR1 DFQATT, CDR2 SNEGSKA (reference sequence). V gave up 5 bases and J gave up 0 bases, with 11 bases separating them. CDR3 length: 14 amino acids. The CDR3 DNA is TGCAGTGCTCTGCGGCAGTTTAGCAATCAGCCCCAGCATTTT. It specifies CSALRQFSNQPQHF.

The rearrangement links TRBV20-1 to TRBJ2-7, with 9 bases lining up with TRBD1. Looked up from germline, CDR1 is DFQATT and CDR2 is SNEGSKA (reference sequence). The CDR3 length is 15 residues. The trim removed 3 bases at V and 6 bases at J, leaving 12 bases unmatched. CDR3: CSARPLTGGFGEQYF. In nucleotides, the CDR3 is TGCAGTGCTAGGCCACTGACAGGGGGGTTCGGCGAGCAGTACTTC.

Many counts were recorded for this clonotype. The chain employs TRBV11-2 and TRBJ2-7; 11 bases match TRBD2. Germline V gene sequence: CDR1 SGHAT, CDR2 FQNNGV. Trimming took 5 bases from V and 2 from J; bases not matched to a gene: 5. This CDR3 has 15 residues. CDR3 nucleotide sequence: TGTGCCAGCAGCCCCAAACTAGCGGGAGCCTACGAGCAGTACTTC. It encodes CASSPKLAGAYEQYF.

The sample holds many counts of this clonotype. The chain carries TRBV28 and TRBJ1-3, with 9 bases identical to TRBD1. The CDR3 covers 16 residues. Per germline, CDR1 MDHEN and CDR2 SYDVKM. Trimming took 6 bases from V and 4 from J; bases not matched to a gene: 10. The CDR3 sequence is CASSPIRDRVGNTIYF. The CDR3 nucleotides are TGTGCCAGCAGCCCAATCCGGGACAGGGTGGGAAACACCATATATTTT.

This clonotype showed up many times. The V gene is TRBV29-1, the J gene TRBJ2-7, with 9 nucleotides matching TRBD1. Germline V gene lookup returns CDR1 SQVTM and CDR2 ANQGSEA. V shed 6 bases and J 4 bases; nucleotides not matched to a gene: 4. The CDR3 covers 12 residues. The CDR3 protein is CSVSGQGYEQYF. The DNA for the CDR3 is TGCAGCGTCTCGGGACAGGGTTACGAGCAGTACTTC.

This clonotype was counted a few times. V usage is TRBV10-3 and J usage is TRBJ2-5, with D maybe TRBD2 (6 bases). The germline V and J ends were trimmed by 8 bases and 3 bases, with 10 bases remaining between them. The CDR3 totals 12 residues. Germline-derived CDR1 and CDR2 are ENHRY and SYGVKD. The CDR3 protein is CAIQGGKETQYF. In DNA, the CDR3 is TGTGCCATCCAAGGCGGGAAAGAGACCCAGTACTTC.

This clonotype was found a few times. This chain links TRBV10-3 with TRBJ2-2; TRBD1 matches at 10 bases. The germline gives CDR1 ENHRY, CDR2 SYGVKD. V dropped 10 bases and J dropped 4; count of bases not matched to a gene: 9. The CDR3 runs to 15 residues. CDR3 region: CATKWGQGSTGELFF. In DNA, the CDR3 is TGTGCCACAAAATGGGGACAGGGGTCCACCGGGGAGCTGTTTTTT.

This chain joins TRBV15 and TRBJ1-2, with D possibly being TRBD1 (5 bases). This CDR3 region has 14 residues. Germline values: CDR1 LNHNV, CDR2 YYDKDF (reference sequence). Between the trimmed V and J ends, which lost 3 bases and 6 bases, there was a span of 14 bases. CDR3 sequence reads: CATSRGGTAHGYTF. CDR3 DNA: TGTGCCACCAGCAGGGGAGGGACGGCGCATGGCTACACCTTC.